The clone carrying this T cell receptor beta chain has more than one count but fewer than ten. Its antigen remains unknown. Libraries were prepared by immunoSEQ multiplex PCR; TCRdb keeps only in-frame clonotypes and omits some of them. The sample has 50,000 to 60,000 clones; over 60% are singletons. There are 15 residues in the CDR3. Trimming shortened V by 3 bases and J by 0 bases, and 10 bases separated the two germline ends. Germline lookup yields CDR1 LNHDA and CDR2 SQIVND (reference sequence). This sample was taken from a study of CD4+ T cells in melanoma. Study-wide results and caveats: Reportedly, melanoma neoantigen-specific CD4+ T cells showed varied differentiation states. CD8+ T cell, macrophage and B cell function reportedly correlated with neoantigen-specific CD4+ T cells.

Sample: tumor tissue. The TCR comes from a human donor with melanoma. The V gene is TRBV19, the J gene TRBJ2-3; D gene uncertain. The chain's CDR3 is CASSIAAASTDTQYF. In DNA, the CDR3 is TGTGCCAGTAGTATCGCGGCAGCTAGCACAGATACGCAGTATTTT.